This entry features one TCR beta chain sequence. Antigen: not known. This entry belongs to a study of T cell responses to AZD1222 COVID-19 vaccine. Across the study: Second-dose schedules of about 4 or about 12 weeks were combined.

Study-level findings and limits: Epitopes outside B.1.351 and B.1.1.7 mutated regions reportedly drew nearly half of spike TCRs. Clonal diversity may have been underestimated, and the donors were mostly white British, with more females than males. Researchers took repertoire samples only after the peak T cell response had come.

Some clones are missing from TCRdb's copy, which holds only in-frame ones; the method was immunoSEQ multiplex PCR. This table has over 95,000 clones, approximately 87% appearing once. V was cut by 2 bases and J by 9 bases, with 14 bases left in between. Germline V gene lookup returns CDR1 LNHNV and CDR2 YYDKDF (reference sequence). The CDR3 covers 15 residues. This chain uses TRBV15 with TRBJ1-6, with no clear D. This material consisted of peripheral blood, taken on day 0 of AZD1222 vaccination. This TCR was recovered from an adult in good health. In DNA form, the CDR3 reads TGTGCCACCAGCAGACTCGCGAGAGGTGGTTCACCCCTCCACTTT. It encodes CATSRLARGGSPLHF.